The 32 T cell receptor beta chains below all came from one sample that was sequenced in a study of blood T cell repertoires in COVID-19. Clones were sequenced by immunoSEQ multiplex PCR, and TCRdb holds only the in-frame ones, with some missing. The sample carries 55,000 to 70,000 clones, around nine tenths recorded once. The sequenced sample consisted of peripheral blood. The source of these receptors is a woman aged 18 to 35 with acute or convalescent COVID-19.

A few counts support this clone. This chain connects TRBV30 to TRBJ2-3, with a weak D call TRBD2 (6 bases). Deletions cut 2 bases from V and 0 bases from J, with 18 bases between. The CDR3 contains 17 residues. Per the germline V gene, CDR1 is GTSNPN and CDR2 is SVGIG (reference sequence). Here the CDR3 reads CAWSPPNLARSTDTQYF. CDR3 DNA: TGTGCCTGGAGTCCTCCCAACCTAGCGAGAAGCACAGATACGCAGTATTTT.

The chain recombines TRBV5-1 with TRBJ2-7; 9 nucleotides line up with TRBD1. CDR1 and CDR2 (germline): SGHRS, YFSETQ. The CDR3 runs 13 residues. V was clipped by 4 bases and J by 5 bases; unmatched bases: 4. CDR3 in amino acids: CASSVGTGNEQYF. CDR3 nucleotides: TGCGCCAGCAGCGTTGGGACAGGGAACGAGCAGTACTTC.

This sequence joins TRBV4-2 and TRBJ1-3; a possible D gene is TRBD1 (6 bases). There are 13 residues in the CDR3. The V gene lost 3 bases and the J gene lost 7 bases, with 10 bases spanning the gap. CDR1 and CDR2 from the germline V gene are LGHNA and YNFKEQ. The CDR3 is CASSQQGQNTIYF. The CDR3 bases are TGTGCCAGCAGCCAGCAAGGACAGAACACCATATATTTT.

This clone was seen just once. The DNA of the CDR3 is TGCAGTGCTAGTGCTAGCAGGTTCGCCGAGCAGTACTTC. It specifies CSASASRFAEQYF. V usage is TRBV20-1 and J usage is TRBJ2-7; possible D gene TRBD2, 5 bases. From germline, CDR1 is DFQATT and CDR2 SNEGSKA (reference sequence). V lost 3 bases, J lost 6 bases, and 15 bases lay in between. The CDR3 has 13 amino acids.

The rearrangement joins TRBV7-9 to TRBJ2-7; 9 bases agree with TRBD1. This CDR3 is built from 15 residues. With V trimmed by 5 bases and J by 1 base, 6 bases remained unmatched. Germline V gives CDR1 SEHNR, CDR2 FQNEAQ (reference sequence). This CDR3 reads CASSPGTGRSYEQYF. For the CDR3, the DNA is TGTGCCAGCAGCCCCGGGACAGGGAGATCCTACGAGCAGTACTTC.

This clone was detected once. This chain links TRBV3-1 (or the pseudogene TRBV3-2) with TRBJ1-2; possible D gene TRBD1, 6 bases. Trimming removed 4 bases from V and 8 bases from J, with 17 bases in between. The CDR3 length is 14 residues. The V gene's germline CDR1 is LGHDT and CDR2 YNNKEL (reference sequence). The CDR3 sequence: CASSLAGGARGYTF. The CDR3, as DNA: TGTGCCAGCAGCCTGGCTGGGGGGGCGAGAGGCTACACCTTC.

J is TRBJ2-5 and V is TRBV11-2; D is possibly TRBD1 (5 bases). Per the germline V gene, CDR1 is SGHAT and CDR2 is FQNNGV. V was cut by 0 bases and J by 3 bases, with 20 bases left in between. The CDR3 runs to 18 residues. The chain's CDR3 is CASSLDNGRGAVEETQYF. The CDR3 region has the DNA TGTGCCAGCAGCTTAGATAACGGTAGGGGCGCGGTGGAAGAGACCCAGTACTTC.

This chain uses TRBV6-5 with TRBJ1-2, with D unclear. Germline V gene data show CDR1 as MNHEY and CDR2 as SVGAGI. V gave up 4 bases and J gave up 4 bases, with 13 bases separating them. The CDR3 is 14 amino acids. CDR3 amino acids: CASSLTKEGYGYTF. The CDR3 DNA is TGTGCCAGCAGTTTGACAAAAGAGGGCTATGGCTACACCTTC.

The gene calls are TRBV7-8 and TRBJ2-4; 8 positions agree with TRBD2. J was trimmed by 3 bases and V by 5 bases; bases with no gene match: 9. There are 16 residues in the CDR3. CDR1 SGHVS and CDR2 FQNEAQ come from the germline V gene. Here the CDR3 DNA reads TGTGCCAGCAGCCCCCGGATCGGGGGGGACAAAAACATTCAGTACTTC. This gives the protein CASSPRIGGDKNIQYF.

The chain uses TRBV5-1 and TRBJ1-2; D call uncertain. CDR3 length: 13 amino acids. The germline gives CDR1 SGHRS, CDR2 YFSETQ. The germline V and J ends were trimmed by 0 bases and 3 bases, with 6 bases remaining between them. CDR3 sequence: CASSLADYYGYTF. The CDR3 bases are TGCGCCAGCAGCTTGGCAGATTACTATGGCTACACCTTC.

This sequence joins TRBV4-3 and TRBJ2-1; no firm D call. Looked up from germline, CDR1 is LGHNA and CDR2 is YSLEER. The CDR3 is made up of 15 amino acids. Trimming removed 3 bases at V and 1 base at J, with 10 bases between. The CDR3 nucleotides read TGCGCCAGCAGCCACGACACGCAATCCTACAATGAGCAGTTCTTC. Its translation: CASSHDTQSYNEQFF.

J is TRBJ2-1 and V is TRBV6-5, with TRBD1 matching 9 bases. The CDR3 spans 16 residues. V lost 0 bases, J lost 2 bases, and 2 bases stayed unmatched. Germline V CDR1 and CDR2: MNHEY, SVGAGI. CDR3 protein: CASSYSDRGPYNEQFF. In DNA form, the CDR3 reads TGTGCCAGCAGTTACTCGGACAGGGGCCCCTACAATGAGCAGTTCTTC.

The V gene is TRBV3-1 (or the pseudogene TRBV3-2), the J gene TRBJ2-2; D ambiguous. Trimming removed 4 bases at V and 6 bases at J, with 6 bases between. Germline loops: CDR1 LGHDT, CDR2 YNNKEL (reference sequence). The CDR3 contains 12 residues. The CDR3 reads CASSPVSGELFF. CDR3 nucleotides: TGTGCCAGCAGCCCTGTTTCCGGGGAGCTGTTTTTT.

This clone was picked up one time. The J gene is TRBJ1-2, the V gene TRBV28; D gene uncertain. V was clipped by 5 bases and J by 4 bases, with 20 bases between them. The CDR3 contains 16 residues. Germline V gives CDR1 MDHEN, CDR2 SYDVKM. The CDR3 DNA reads TGTGCCAGCAGTACCTTCCAGGTTGATTATGGCTATGGCTACACCTTC. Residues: CASSTFQVDYGYGYTF.

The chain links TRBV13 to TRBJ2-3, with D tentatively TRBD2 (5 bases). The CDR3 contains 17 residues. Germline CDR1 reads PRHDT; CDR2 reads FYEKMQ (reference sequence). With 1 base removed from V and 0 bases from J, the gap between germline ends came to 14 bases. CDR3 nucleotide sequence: TGTGCCAGCAGCTTAGTGAGGGATGGACCAAGCACAGATACGCAGTATTTT. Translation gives CASSLVRDGPSTDTQYF.

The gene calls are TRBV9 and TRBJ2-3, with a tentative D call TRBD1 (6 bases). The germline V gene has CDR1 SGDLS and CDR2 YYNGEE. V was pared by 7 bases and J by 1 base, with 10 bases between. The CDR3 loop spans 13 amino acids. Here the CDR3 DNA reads TGTGCCAGCTCGGACAGCGGCACAGATACGCAGTATTTT. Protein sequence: CASSDSGTDTQYF.

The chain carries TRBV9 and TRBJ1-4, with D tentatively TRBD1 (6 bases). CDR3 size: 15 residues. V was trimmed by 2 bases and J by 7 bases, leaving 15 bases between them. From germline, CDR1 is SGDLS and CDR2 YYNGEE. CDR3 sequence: CASSVDTGRGEKLFF. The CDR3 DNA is TGTGCCAGCAGCGTCGATACAGGGAGGGGTGAAAAACTGTTTTTT.

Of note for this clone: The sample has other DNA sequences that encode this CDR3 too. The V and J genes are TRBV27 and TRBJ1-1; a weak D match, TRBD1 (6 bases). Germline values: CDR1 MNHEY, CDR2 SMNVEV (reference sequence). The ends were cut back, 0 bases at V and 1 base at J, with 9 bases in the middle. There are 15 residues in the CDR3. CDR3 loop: CASSLSGAGNTEAFF. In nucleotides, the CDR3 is TGTGCCAGCAGTTTATCGGGGGCGGGGAACACTGAAGCTTTCTTT.

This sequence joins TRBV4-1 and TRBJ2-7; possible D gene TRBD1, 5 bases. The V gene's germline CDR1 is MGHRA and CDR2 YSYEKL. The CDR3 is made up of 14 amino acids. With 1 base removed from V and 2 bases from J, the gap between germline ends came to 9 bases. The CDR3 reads CASSQVPGTYEQYF. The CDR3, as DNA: TGCGCCAGCAGCCAAGTCCCAGGGACCTACGAGCAGTACTTC.

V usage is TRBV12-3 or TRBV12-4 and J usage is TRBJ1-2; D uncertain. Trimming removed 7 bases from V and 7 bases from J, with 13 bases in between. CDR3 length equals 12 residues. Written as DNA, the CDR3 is TGTGCCAGCACCGCAGGCGCATCTGGCTACACCTTC. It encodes CASTAGASGYTF.

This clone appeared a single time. The CDR3 DNA reads TGTGCCAGCAGCTTAGGTGCGGGGCCCTACGAGCAGTACTTC. The encoded protein is CASSLGAGPYEQYF. The chain is built from TRBV11-2 and TRBJ2-7; weak D call: TRBD2 (6 bases). CDR1 and CDR2 from the germline V gene are SGHAT and FQNNGV. Trimming left V 1 base short and J 2 bases short, with 9 bases between. The CDR3 is made up of 14 amino acids.

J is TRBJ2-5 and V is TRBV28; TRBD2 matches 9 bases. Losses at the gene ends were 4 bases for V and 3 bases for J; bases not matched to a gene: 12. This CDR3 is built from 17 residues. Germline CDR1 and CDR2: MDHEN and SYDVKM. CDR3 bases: TGTGCCAGCAGTTCCCCCCAGGGCGGGGGGGCAAAAGAGACCCAGTACTTC. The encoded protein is CASSSPQGGGAKETQYF. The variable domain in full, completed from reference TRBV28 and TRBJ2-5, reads DVKVTQSSRYLVKRTGEKVFLECVQDMDHENMFWYRQDPGLGLRLIYFSYDVKMKEKGDIPEGYSVSREKKERFSLILESASTNQTSMYLCASSSPQGGGAKETQYFGPGTRLLVL.

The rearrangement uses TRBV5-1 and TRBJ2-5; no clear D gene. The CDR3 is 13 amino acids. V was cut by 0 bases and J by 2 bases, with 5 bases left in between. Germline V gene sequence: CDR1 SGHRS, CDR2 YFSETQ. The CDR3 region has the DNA TGCGCCAGCAGCTTGGGAGCTCAAGAGACCCAGTACTTC. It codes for CASSLGAQETQYF. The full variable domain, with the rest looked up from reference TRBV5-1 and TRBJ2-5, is KAGVTQTPRYLIKTRGQQVTLSCSPISGHRSVSWYQQTPGQGLQFLFEYFSETQRNKGNFPGRFSGRQFSNSRSEMNVSTLELGDSALYLCASSLGAQETQYFGPGTRLLVL.

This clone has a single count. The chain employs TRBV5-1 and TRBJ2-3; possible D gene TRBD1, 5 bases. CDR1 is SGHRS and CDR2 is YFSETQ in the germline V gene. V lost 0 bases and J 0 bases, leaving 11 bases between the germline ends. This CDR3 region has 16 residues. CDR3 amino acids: CASSLEAGKSTDTQYF. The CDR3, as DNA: TGCGCCAGCAGCTTGGAGGCAGGGAAAAGCACAGATACGCAGTATTTT.

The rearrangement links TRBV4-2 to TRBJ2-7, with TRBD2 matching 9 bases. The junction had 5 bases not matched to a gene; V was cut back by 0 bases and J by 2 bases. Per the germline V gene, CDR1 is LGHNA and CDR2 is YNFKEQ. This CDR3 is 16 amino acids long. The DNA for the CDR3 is TGTGCCAGCAGCCAAGATCAGCGGGGGGAAACCTACGAGCAGTACTTC. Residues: CASSQDQRGETYEQYF.

The CDR3 nucleotides read TGTGCCACCAGCGGGGCGGGGGGGCCGGAGACCCAGTACTTC. The encoded protein is CATSGAGGPETQYF. V usage is TRBV15 and J usage is TRBJ2-5; 9 bases line up with TRBD2. CDR1 is LNHNV, CDR2 YYDKDF, per germline (reference sequence). This CDR3 region has 14 residues. The V gene end was trimmed by 5 bases and the J gene end by 5 bases; junction bases not matched to a gene: 6.

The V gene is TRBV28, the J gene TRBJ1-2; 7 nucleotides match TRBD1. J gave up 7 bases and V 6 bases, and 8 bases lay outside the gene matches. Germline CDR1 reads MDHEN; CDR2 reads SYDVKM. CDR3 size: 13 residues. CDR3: CASRPRGSFGYTF. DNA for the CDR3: TGTGCCAGCAGACCCAGGGGGTCCTTTGGCTACACCTTC.

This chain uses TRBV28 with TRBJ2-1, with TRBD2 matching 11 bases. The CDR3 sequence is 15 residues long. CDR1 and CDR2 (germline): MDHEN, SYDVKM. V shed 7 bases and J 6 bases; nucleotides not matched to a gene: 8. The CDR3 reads CASNPGLADLNEQFF. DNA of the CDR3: TGTGCCAGCAACCCGGGACTAGCGGACCTCAATGAGCAGTTCTTC.

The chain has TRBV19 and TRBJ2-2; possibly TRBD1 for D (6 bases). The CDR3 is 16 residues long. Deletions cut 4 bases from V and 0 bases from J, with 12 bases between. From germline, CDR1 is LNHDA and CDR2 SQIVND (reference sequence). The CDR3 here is CASSNTGPPNTGELFF. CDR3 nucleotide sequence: TGTGCCAGTAGTAACACAGGGCCCCCGAACACCGGGGAGCTGTTTTTT.

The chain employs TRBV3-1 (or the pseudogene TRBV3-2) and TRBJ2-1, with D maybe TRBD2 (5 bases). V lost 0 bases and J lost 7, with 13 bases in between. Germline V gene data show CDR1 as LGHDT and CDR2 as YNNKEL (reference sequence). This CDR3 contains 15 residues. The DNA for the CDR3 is TGTGCCAGCAGCCAAGATTTGCTAGCTGGGAATGAGCAGTTCTTC. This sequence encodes CASSQDLLAGNEQFF.

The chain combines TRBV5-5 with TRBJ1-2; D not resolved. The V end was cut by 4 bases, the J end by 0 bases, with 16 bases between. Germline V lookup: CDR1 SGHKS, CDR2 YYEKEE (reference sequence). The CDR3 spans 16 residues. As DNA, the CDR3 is TGTGCCAGCAGCCCCGAACCGGGGAGACCTAACTATGGCTACACCTTC. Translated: CASSPEPGRPNYGYTF.

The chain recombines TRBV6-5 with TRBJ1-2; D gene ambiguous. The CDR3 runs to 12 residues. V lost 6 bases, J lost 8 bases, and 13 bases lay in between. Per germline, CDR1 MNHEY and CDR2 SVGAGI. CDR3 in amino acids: CASRTTGQGYTF. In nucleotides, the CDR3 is TGTGCCAGCAGGACTACCGGTCAGGGCTACACCTTC.